These T cell receptor beta chains were read from a single sample in a study of blood T cell repertoires in COVID-19. Generated by immunoSEQ multiplex PCR, the TCRdb table keeps only in-frame clones and is missing some. Of about 370,000 clones in the sample, approximately 90% are singletons; the top ten hold about 1%. What was sequenced was PBMCs or T cells enriched from blood (not recorded which). The receptor source for this set is a man between 18 and 29 years old who had recovered from COVID-19. Each CDR3 is given without its conserved first and last residue.

TRBJ2-2,TRBV30,AWKRTSGNTGELF
TRBJ1-1,TRBV5-6,ASSGRDTGNTEAF
TRBJ1-6,TRBV7-2,ASSLTNSPLH
TRBJ2-3,TRBV7-8,ASSFPAGGPIMRNTQY
TRBJ1-5,TRBV2,ASIRDSGANQPQH
TRBJ1-2,TRBV27,ASRGQHTIYGYT
TRBJ1-5,TRBV2,ASSGDTSNQPQH
TRBJ2-1,TRBV5-6,ASSLRSGRGYDEQF
TRBJ1-5,TRBV7-9,ASPGAIQPQH
TRBJ2-3,TRBV10-1,ASSIQDYQTQTDTQY
TRBJ1-2,TRBV5-3,ARSYLNQGGGRSLYGYT
TRBJ1-1,TRBV9,ASSAGHRNTEAF
TRBJ1-2,TRBV9,ASSVATGANYGYT
TRBJ1-1,TRBV30,ASTRQGAVRGTEAF
TRBJ1-2,TRBV29-1,SSSGDGYT
TRBJ1-2,TRBV24-1,ATSPQGEAGYT
TRBJ2-7,TRBV4-1,ASSQGDSSYEQY
TRBJ1-4,TRBV19,ASKNRLNEKLF
TRBJ2-5,TRBV24-1,ATSSRETQY
TRBJ1-5,TRBV28,ASSPGTGITNNQPQH
TRBJ2-1,TRBV9,ASSVGGDFSYNEQF
TRBJ2-3,TRBV10-3,AISQSRGDTQY
TRBJ1-2,TRBV6-5,ASSSAPSQGLGYT
TRBJ2-2,TRBV7-3,ASSLGNLAGSAGELF
TRBJ1-2,TRBV3-1/TRBV3-2,ASSPTGNYGYT
TRBJ2-2,TRBV7-8,ASSIRGLYTGELF
TRBJ1-2,TRBV2,ASSAGEDGGYT
TRBJ2-7,TRBV29-1,SGNREFYEQY
TRBJ2-5,TRBV7-2,ASSSYTLAFPETQY
TRBJ1-3,TRBV6-5,ASSGTSRGNTIY
TRBJ1-2,TRBV28,ASSFQGTYGYT
TRBJ2-3,TRBV19,ATSYRSTDTQY
TRBJ1-6,TRBV3-1/TRBV3-2,ASSQSDRGGSPLH
TRBJ2-1,TRBV13,ASRFSKSSYNEQF
TRBJ2-6,TRBV5-1,ASSFQGAVGANVLT
TRBJ1-1,TRBV7-3,ASSYQGDTEAF
TRBJ1-1,TRBV6-5,ASSNPGQRTSEAF
TRBJ1-6,TRBV7-2,ASSSQTGANSPLH
TRBJ2-1,TRBV6-1,ASSEGTAIYNEQF
TRBJ1-6,TRBV27,ASSLSLGGEMGSPLH
TRBJ2-7,TRBV9,ASSVDVFSSYEQY